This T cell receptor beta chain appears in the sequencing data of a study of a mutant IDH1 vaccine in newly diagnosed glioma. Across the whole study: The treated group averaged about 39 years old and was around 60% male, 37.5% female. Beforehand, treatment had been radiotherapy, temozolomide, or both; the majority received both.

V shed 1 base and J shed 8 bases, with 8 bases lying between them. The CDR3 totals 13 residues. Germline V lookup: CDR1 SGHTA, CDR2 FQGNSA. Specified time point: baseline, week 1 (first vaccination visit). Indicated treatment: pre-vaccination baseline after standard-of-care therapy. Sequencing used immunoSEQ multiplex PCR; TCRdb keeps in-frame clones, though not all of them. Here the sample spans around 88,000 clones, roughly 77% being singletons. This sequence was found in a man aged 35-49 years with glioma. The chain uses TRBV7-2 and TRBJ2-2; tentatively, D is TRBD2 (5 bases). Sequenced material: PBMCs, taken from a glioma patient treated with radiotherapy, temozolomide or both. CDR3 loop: CASSLGRAGELFF. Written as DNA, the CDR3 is TGTGCCAGCAGCTTAGGGCGGGCTGGGGAGCTGTTTTTT. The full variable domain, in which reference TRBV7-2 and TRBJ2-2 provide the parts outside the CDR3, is GAGVSQSPSNKVTEKGKDVELRCDPISGHTALYWYRQSLGQGLEFLIYFQGNSAPDKSGLPSDRFSAERTGGSVSTLTIQRTQQEDSAVYLCASSLGRAGELFFGEGSRLTVL.